The rows below give T cell receptor beta chains drawn from one sample of a study of beta chain features in type 1 diabetes. Measured with immunoSEQ multiplex PCR; TCRdb has only the in-frame clones, and not every one. Here the sample spans about 660,000 clones, about an eighth being singletons. The sequenced sample consisted of naive CD4+ T cells from blood. The receptors were sampled from a man between 18 and 35 years old with type 1 diabetes. The CDR3 runs from the conserved cysteine through the conserved F or W. D genes are given only for firm matches. Clone size is stated in some rows and not others, as once, few, many or a class when expanded.

clone_size	v_call	d_call	j_call	cdr3_aa	cdr3_nt
few	TRBV29-1	-	TRBJ1-2	CSVRVQGVNGYTF	TGCAGCGTTAGGGTCCAGGGAGTAAATGGCTACACCTTC
-	TRBV5-1	TRBD1	TRBJ1-5	CASSLGTGNQPQHF	TGCGCCAGCAGCCTGGGGACAGGGAATCAGCCCCAGCATTTT
few	TRBV7-2	-	TRBJ2-5	CASSHQEGHETQYF	TGTGCCAGCAGCCACCAAGAGGGGCACGAGACCCAGTACTTC
-	TRBV29-1	TRBD1	TRBJ2-3	CSVQGAGDTDTQYF	TGCAGCGTTCAGGGGGCTGGGGACACAGATACGCAGTATTTT
-	TRBV10-3	TRBD1	TRBJ2-7	CAIRDRSSYEQYF	TGTGCCATCCGGGACAGGAGCTCCTACGAGCAGTACTTC
few	TRBV7-6	-	TRBJ1-1	CASSLDLWGAEAFF	TGTGCCAGCAGCCTCGACCTTTGGGGGGCTGAAGCTTTCTTT
-	TRBV5-4	-	TRBJ1-1	CASSSRRDGGTEAFF	TGTGCCAGCAGCAGCCGCAGGGACGGTGGCACTGAAGCTTTCTTT
-	TRBV7-2	TRBD1	TRBJ2-3	CASSLGQGTDTQYF	TGTGCCAGCAGCTTAGGACAGGGAACAGATACGCAGTATTTT
few	TRBV5-4	-	TRBJ2-5	CASSLVGGRVKTQYF	TGTGCCAGCAGCTTGGTGGGGGGCCGAGTGAAGACCCAGTACTTC
few	TRBV29-1	TRBD1	TRBJ2-3	CSVDRATLTDTQYF	TGCAGCGTCGACAGGGCGACTCTTACAGATACGCAGTATTTT
few	TRBV7-2	TRBD1	TRBJ2-7	CASSTRQGDYEQYF	TGTGCCAGCAGCACGCGACAGGGCGACTACGAGCAGTACTTC
few	TRBV7-9	-	TRBJ1-4	CASSPGSREEKLFF	TGTGCCAGCAGCCCCGGGAGCAGAGAGGAAAAACTGTTTTTT
few	TRBV30	TRBD1	TRBJ1-5	CAWSVGGTANQPQHF	TGTGCCTGGAGTGTCGGGGGGACAGCCAATCAGCCCCAGCATTTT
few	TRBV29-1	-	TRBJ2-3	CSAQTGQGPDTQYF	TGCAGCGCTCAAACAGGGCAAGGGCCAGATACGCAGTATTTT
-	TRBV6-1	-	TRBJ1-1	CASSQSTEAFF	TGTGCCAGCAGTCAGAGCACTGAAGCTTTCTTT
few	TRBV6-5	TRBD2	TRBJ2-2	CASSSPSGGRGELFF	TGTGCCAGCAGTTCCCCCAGCGGGGGGAGAGGGGAGCTGTTTTTT
few	TRBV10-3	TRBD1	TRBJ2-3	CAISGRGSTDTQYF	TGTGCCATCAGTGGCAGGGGGAGCACAGATACGCAGTATTTT